The 23 T cell receptor beta chains below were found in one sample sequenced in a study of response to subunit inactivated influenza vaccine. TCRdb analysed the RT-PCR reads with MiXCR anew, one entry per CDR3 protein. The sample shows about 500,000 distinct CDR3 sequences, about 15% of them seen only once. The sample in question was CD4+ T cells sorted from PBMCs, obtained roughly 24 months after vaccination. The receptors were gathered from a man aged 45 to 70 who received an inactivated influenza vaccine.

This clonotype was seen more than once but under ten times. V gene TRBV7-2 combines with J gene TRBJ2-6; the D gene is possibly TRBD2 (5 bases). Germline CDR1 reads SGHTA; CDR2 reads FQGNSA. Trimming took 3 bases from V and 0 from J, leaving 12 bases between them. CDR3 size: 17 residues. CDR3 sequence: CASSFKLVASGANVLTF. As DNA, the CDR3 is TGTGCCAGCAGCTTTAAACTAGTCGCCTCTGGGGCCAACGTCCTGACTTTC. The full variable domain, in which reference TRBV7-2 and TRBJ2-6 provide the parts outside the CDR3, is GAGVSQSPSNKVTEKGKDVELRCDPISGHTALYWYRQSLGQGLEFLIYFQGNSAPDKSGLPSDRFSAERTGGSVSTLTIQRTQQEDSAVYLCASSFKLVASGANVLTFGAGSRLTVL.

This chain links TRBV20-1 with TRBJ2-1, with a tentative D call TRBD2 (5 bases). The V and J ends lost 6 bases and 3 bases respectively, with 18 bases between them. There are 15 residues in the CDR3. Germline values: CDR1 DFQATT, CDR2 SNEGSKA (reference sequence). In nucleotides, the CDR3 is TGCAGTGCCCTCGGGGAGAGTAAAATCTACAATGAGCAGTTCTTC. This gives the protein CSALGESKIYNEQFF.

This clonotype has more than one count but fewer than ten. V and J are TRBV29-1 and TRBJ1-1; no definite D call. The CDR3 covers 13 residues. Germline CDR1 is SQVTM and CDR2 is ANQGSEA. The V gene lost 6 bases and the J gene lost 6 bases, with 17 bases spanning the gap. The CDR3 loop reads CSVAHRRGPEAFF. CDR3 nucleotide sequence: TGCAGCGTAGCTCACAGAAGAGGCCCTGAAGCTTTCTTT.

This rearrangement joins TRBV6-2 or TRBV6-3 to TRBJ2-2; TRBD1 agrees at 10 bases. Per the germline V gene, CDR1 is MNHEY and CDR2 is SVGEGT. This CDR3 has 15 residues. With V trimmed by 5 bases and J by 7 bases, 7 bases remained unmatched. This CDR3 is CASSPGQGWHGELFF. In nucleotides, the CDR3 is TGTGCCAGCAGTCCGGGACAGGGGTGGCACGGGGAGCTGTTTTTT.

This clonotype was seen a few times. The rearrangement joins TRBV5-1 to TRBJ2-1; 13 nucleotides line up with TRBD2. This CDR3 has 17 residues. The J segment lost 6 bases and the V segment lost 5 bases, leaving 11 bases of the junction unmatched. Germline assignment: CDR1 SGHRS and CDR2 YFSETQ. The CDR3 sequence is CASRRTSGSIRGNEQFF. The CDR3 nucleotides read TGCGCCAGCAGGCGGACTAGCGGGAGTATCAGGGGCAATGAGCAGTTCTTC.

The chain joins TRBV18 to TRBJ2-7, with no clear D. Germline V gives CDR1 KGHSH, CDR2 LQKENI. Trimming removed 2 bases from V and 6 bases from J, with 17 bases in between. This CDR3 region has 15 residues. The CDR3 loop reads CASSPIWSQATEQYF. CDR3 in DNA: TGTGCCAGCTCACCAATATGGTCCCAGGCTACCGAGCAGTACTTC.

The gene calls are TRBV6-1 and TRBJ1-2; tentatively, D is TRBD1 (5 bases). The CDR3 covers 15 residues. V lost 6 bases, J lost 3 bases, and 17 bases lay in between. CDR1 and CDR2 from the germline V gene are MNHNS and SASEGT. Here the CDR3 reads CASRLGEGNYYGYTF. The CDR3 coding sequence is TGTGCCAGCAGACTAGGAGAGGGGAACTACTATGGCTACACCTTC.

In nucleotides, the CDR3 is TGTGCCAGCAGCAGGGGTGGAGAGGACTATGGCTACACCTTC. This translates into CASSRGGEDYGYTF. This chain uses TRBV7-2 with TRBJ1-2; D may be TRBD1 (5 bases). V shed 5 bases and J shed 3 bases, with 13 bases lying between them. Germline V lookup: CDR1 SGHTA, CDR2 FQGNSA. CDR3 length equals 14 residues.

In this sample, this clonotype turned up many times. The V and J genes are TRBV5-5 and TRBJ1-1; no reliable D call. Trimming cost V 2 bases and J 0 bases, with 8 bases left between them. The CDR3 length is 14 residues. CDR1 and CDR2 (germline): SGHKS, YYEKEE (reference sequence). DNA of the CDR3: TGTGCCAGCAGCTTAACAGCCTTGAACACTGAAGCTTTCTTT. Residues: CASSLTALNTEAFF.

This clonotype turned up a few times. J is TRBJ1-2 and V is TRBV12-3 or TRBV12-4, with TRBD1 matching 7 bases. CDR3 length: 12 residues. With V trimmed by 7 bases and J by 7 bases, 6 bases remained unmatched. The CDR3: CASTTGAGGYTF. The CDR3 DNA sequence: TGTGCCAGCACCACAGGGGCTGGTGGCTACACCTTC.

This clonotype was recorded many times. The rearrangement uses TRBV27 and TRBJ1-5; TRBD1 matches 7 bases. Unmatched junction bases numbered 3, after V lost 4 bases and J lost 0 bases. The length of the CDR3 is 15 residues. Germline values: CDR1 MNHEY, CDR2 SMNVEV (reference sequence). For the CDR3, the DNA is TGTGCCAGCAGTTCCGGACAGGCTAGCAATCAGCCCCAGCATTTT. Translated, it gives CASSSGQASNQPQHF.

The chain is built from TRBV2 and TRBJ2-2, with 9 bases aligning to TRBD1. V gave up 8 bases and J gave up 3 bases; unmatched junction bases: 4. The CDR3 is made up of 14 amino acids. Germline lookup yields CDR1 SNHLY and CDR2 FYNNEI. This CDR3 reads CASAGQGYTGELFF. For the CDR3, the DNA is TGTGCCAGCGCAGGACAGGGGTACACCGGGGAGCTGTTTTTT.

This sequence joins TRBV5-6 and TRBJ2-3, with D hard to call. Trimming took off 2 bases at V and 8 bases at J, with 6 bases between the two ends. This CDR3 has 11 residues. Per the germline V gene, CDR1 is SGHDT and CDR2 is YYEEEE. Here the CDR3 reads CASSFRATQYF. CDR3 in DNA: TGTGCCAGCAGCTTTCGGGCTACGCAGTATTTT.

This clonotype appeared a few times. The chain recombines TRBV14 with TRBJ2-1, with 12 bases aligning to TRBD2. CDR1 SGHDN and CDR2 FVKESK come from the germline V gene. The CDR3 loop spans 16 amino acids. The V and J ends lost 4 bases and 8 bases, in that order; junction bases with no gene match: 9. CDR3 bases: TGTGCCAGCAGCCCCAGGCGACTAGCGGGGGTCGATGAGCAGTTCTTC. Translated: CASSPRRLAGVDEQFF.

This clonotype was seen a handful of times. V usage is TRBV7-2 and J usage is TRBJ2-7; 9 bases line up with TRBD2. V trimming: 1 base; J trimming: 4 bases; junction bases outside the gene matches: 8. CDR3 length equals 16 residues. CDR1 is SGHTA, CDR2 FQGNSA, per germline. This CDR3 reads CASSLERLAGWYEQYF. The CDR3 nucleotides read TGTGCCAGCAGCTTAGAGCGCCTAGCGGGATGGTACGAGCAGTACTTC.

The table lists this clonotype with a count of one. The chain has TRBV7-2 and TRBJ2-7, with 8 positions matching TRBD1. Germline-derived CDR1 and CDR2 are SGHTA and FQGNSA. V dropped 3 bases and J dropped 7; count of bases not matched to a gene: 8. The CDR3 runs to 14 residues. CDR3 residues: CASSLSQGASEQYF. For the CDR3, the DNA is TGTGCCAGCAGCTTGTCGCAGGGGGCTAGTGAGCAGTACTTC.

This clonotype was found many times. J is TRBJ2-5 and V is TRBV5-1; D is possibly TRBD2 (6 bases). Germline V gives CDR1 SGHRS, CDR2 YFSETQ. This CDR3 is built from 15 residues. The V and J ends lost 1 base and 1 base respectively, with 11 bases between them. For the CDR3, the DNA is TGCGCCAGCAGCTTGATGGGGGGACCCCAAGAGACCCAGTACTTC. It translates to CASSLMGGPQETQYF.

The gene calls are TRBV20-1 and TRBJ2-3; TRBD2 matches at 10 bases. The CDR3 is 20 residues long. Trimming at V came to 3 bases and at J to 2 bases, leaving 20 bases not matched to a gene. The germline CDR1 and CDR2 sequences are DFQATT and SNEGSKA (reference sequence). CDR3 in DNA: TGCAGTGCTAGTGACCCCCTTTCCACTACTAGCGGGGTTAACACAGATACGCAGTATTTT. Translated: CSASDPLSTTSGVNTDTQYF.

V is TRBV7-9 and J is TRBJ2-7; no clear D gene. Trimming left V 4 bases short and J 0 bases short, with 10 bases between. CDR1 is SEHNR and CDR2 is FQNEAQ in the germline V gene (reference sequence). The length of the CDR3 is 14 residues. In nucleotides, the CDR3 is TGTGCCAGCAGCTCCGCCCCAGCCTCCTACGAGCAGTACTTC. Encoded protein: CASSSAPASYEQYF.

This clonotype was seen many times. This rearrangement joins TRBV4-1 to TRBJ1-1, with D unclear. Germline CDR1 MGHRA, CDR2 YSYEKL. The germline V and J ends were trimmed by 4 bases and 1 base, with 16 bases remaining between them. The CDR3 has 16 residues. CDR3 in amino acids: CASSRDFNWGNTEAFF. The CDR3 DNA follows: TGCGCCAGCAGCCGGGATTTCAACTGGGGGAACACTGAAGCTTTCTTT.

The rearrangement links TRBV20-1 to TRBJ2-7; D may be TRBD1 (5 bases). Germline V lookup: CDR1 DFQATT, CDR2 SNEGSKA (reference sequence). V was cut by 3 bases and J by 2 bases, with 11 bases left in between. The CDR3 contains 13 residues. DNA of the CDR3: TGCAGTGCTAGTCGGCAGGGCCCCTACGAGCAGTACTTC. Protein sequence: CSASRQGPYEQYF.

This chain uses TRBV9 with TRBJ2-3, with TRBD2 matching over 7 bases. Looked up from germline, CDR1 is SGDLS and CDR2 is YYNGEE. The CDR3 covers 14 residues. The V segment lost 2 bases and the J segment 3 bases; nucleotides outside the gene matches: 3. This CDR3 reads CASSVSGKTDTQYF. The CDR3 nucleotides read TGTGCCAGCAGCGTGAGCGGGAAGACAGATACGCAGTATTTT.

This chain uses TRBV12-3 or TRBV12-4 with TRBJ2-3; 8 positions match TRBD2. The V gene end was trimmed by 3 bases and the J gene end by 2 bases; junction bases not matched to a gene: 4. This CDR3 has 15 amino acids. For the CDR3, the DNA is TGTGCCAGCAGTTTTCGGGGGGGCATCACAGATACGCAGTATTTT. Protein sequence: CASSFRGGITDTQYF.